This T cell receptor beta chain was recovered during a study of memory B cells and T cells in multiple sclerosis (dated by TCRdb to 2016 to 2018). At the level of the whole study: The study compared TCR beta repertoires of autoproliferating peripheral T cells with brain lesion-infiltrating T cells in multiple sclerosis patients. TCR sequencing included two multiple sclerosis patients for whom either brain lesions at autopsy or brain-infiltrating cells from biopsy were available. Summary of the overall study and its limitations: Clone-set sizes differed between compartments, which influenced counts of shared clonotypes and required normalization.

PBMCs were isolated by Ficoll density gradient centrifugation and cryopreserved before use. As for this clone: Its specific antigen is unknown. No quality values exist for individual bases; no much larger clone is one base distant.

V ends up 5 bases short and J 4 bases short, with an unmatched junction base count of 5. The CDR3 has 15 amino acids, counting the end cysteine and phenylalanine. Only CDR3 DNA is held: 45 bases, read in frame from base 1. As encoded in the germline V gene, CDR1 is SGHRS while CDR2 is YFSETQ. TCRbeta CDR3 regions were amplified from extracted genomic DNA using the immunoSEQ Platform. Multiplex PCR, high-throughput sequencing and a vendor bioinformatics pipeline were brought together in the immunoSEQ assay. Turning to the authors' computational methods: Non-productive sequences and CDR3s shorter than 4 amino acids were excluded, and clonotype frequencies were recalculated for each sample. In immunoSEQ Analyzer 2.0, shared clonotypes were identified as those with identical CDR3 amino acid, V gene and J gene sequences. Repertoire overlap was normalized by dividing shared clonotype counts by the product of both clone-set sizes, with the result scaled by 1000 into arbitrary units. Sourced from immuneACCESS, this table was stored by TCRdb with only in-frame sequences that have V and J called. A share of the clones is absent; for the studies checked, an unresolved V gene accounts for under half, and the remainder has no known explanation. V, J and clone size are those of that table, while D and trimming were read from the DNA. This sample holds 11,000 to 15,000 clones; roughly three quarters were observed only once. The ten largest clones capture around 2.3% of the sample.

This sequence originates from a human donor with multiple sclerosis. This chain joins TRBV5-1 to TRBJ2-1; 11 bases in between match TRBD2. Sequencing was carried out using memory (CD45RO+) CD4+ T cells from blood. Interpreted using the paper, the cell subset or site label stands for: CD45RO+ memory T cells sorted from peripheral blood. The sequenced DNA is TGCGCCAGCAGGCCGGGACTAGCGGAATACAATGAGCAGTTCTTC. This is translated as CASRPGLAEYNEQFF.